A single sample is the source of the 16 T cell receptor beta chains below, sequenced in a study of CD8+ T cells in alopecia areata (dated by TCRdb to between 2018 and 2020). The method was the immunoSEQ multiplex PCR assay. RNA was extracted from all samples and reverse transcribed into cDNA, which served as template for TCR sequencing. TCRdb retrieved this table from immuneACCESS and kept in-frame rearrangements only. Not all clones are present; in checked studies, unresolved V genes account for under half, and no reason is known for the remainder. The sample table lists roughly 180,000 clones, 45% to 65% of them with a count of one. The ten largest make up 3% to 4% of the sample. Explained via the paper, the time point label denotes: about 4 weeks on oral tofacitinib. Interpreted using the paper, the treatment or condition label stands for: oral pan-JAK inhibitor, 5-10 mg twice daily. The sequences come from CD4+ T cells sorted from blood, collected at week 4, from a patient treated with tofacitinib. Source of these receptors: a human donor with alopecia areata.

This clone appeared a single time. The same CDR3 arises from other DNA sequences in this sample as well. The chain couples TRBV6-5 to TRBJ1-2, with D possibly being TRBD1 (5 bases). With 4 bases removed from V and 5 bases from J, the gap between germline ends came to 8 bases. The germline CDR1 and CDR2 sequences are MNHEY and SVGAGI. The CDR3 is made up of 12 amino acids. This CDR3 reads CASSSGPYGYTF. The CDR3 nucleotides are TGTGCCAGCAGTTCGGGGCCGTATGGCTACACCTTC.

This clone has more than one count but fewer than ten. The chain uses TRBV2 and TRBJ1-3; D unclear. The CDR3 is 16 residues long. Germline CDR1 reads SNHLY; CDR2 reads FYNNEI. Trimming pared 2 bases from V and 4 bases from J, leaving 15 bases between. CDR3 region: CASSELPVAGGNTIYF. The CDR3 DNA sequence: TGTGCCAGCAGTGAATTACCGGTGGCGGGAGGAAACACCATATATTTT.

CDR3 protein: CASSQASGQLWRNTEAFF. The CDR3 coding sequence is TGCGCCAGCAGCCAAGCATCTGGACAGCTCTGGAGGAACACTGAAGCTTTCTTT. The V call is TRBV4-1, the J call TRBJ1-1; maybe TRBD1 (6 bases). The CDR3 contains 18 residues. The V gene's germline CDR1 is MGHRA and CDR2 YSYEKL. Between the trimmed V and J ends, which lost 1 base and 1 base, there was a span of 19 bases.

The rearrangement links TRBV4-1 to TRBJ2-3, with 10 bases aligning to TRBD2. There are 17 residues in the CDR3. V dropped 1 base and J dropped 1; count of bases not matched to a gene: 5. The germline CDR1 and CDR2 sequences are MGHRA and YSYEKL. CDR3 residues: CASSQGLAGGGTDTQYF. In nucleotides, the CDR3 is TGCGCCAGCAGCCAAGGGTTAGCGGGGGGAGGCACAGATACGCAGTATTTT.

The chain uses TRBV7-2 and TRBJ1-2, with TRBD1 as a possible D gene (5 bases). This CDR3 is 13 amino acids long. Germline values: CDR1 SGHTA, CDR2 FQGNSA. V lost 5 bases and J 0 bases, leaving 7 bases between the germline ends. The chain's CDR3 is CASSRGTNYGYTF. For the CDR3, the DNA is TGTGCCAGCAGCAGGGGAACTAACTATGGCTACACCTTC.

V gene TRBV5-1 combines with J gene TRBJ1-2; 9 bases align to TRBD1. Losses at the gene ends were 3 bases for V and 4 bases for J; bases not matched to a gene: 10. The germline V gene has CDR1 SGHRS and CDR2 YFSETQ. The CDR3 has 16 residues. DNA for the CDR3: TGCGCCAGCAGCTCTATTCGACAGGGGGGTTTCTATGGCTACACCTTC. This codes for CASSSIRQGGFYGYTF.

In its sample, this clone was seen a few times. The chain links TRBV27 to TRBJ2-1, with D possibly being TRBD2 (5 bases). The V gene's germline CDR1 is MNHEY and CDR2 SMNVEV (reference sequence). V was cut by 2 bases and J by 4 bases, with 18 bases left in between. The CDR3 covers 17 residues. Written as DNA, the CDR3 is TGTGCCAGCAGTTTAAGAGGGAACCCTAGTGGATACAATGAGCAGTTCTTC. This codes for CASSLRGNPSGYNEQFF.

The V call is TRBV2, the J call TRBJ2-1; TRBD2 matches 7 bases. The V gene's germline CDR1 is SNHLY and CDR2 FYNNEI. The CDR3 contains 13 residues. V lost 9 bases and J lost 9; bases outside the gene matches: 11. The CDR3 region has the DNA TGTGCCAGTTTACTAAGCGGGGCCGCTGAGCAGTTCTTC. Residues: CASLLSGAAEQFF.

The genes are TRBV9 and TRBJ1-1, with a possible D match to TRBD1 (6 bases). Per germline, CDR1 SGDLS and CDR2 YYNGEE. The CDR3 extends over 14 amino acids. V was pared by 0 bases and J by 4 bases, with 10 bases between. The CDR3 here is CASSVAGAGTEAFF. DNA for the CDR3: TGTGCCAGCAGCGTAGCGGGGGCGGGCACTGAAGCTTTCTTT.

Concerning this clone itself: The junction departs from the called germline gene at one end, perhaps through a read error. The rearrangement links TRBV15 to TRBJ2-1; no reliable D call. Germline V CDR1 and CDR2: LNHNV, YYDKDF (reference sequence). The CDR3 covers 13 residues. In nucleotides, the CDR3 is TGTGCCACCAGCAGAACCGCGTCGGATTCGTGGGTCTTC. As protein: CATSRTASDSWVF.

J is TRBJ1-2 and V is TRBV7-9; weak D call: TRBD1 (5 bases). With 1 base removed from V and 7 bases from J, the gap between germline ends came to 13 bases. Germline V gene data show CDR1 as SEHNR and CDR2 as FQNEAQ (reference sequence). This CDR3 contains 14 residues. The CDR3 coding sequence is TGTGCCAGCAGCTTAGAGGGGCCCGAGGGTGGCTACACCTTC. It translates to CASSLEGPEGGYTF. The entire variable domain, with the rest obtained from reference TRBV7-9 and TRBJ1-2, is as follows: DTGVSQNPRHKITKRGQNVTFRCDPISEHNRLYWYRQTLGQGPEFLTYFQNEAQLEKSRLLSDRFSAERPKGSFSTLEIQRTEQGDSAMYLCASSLEGPEGGYTFGSGTRLTVV.

The sample holds a few counts of this clone. The chain joins TRBV5-1 to TRBJ2-5; D is undetermined. V gave up 0 bases and J gave up 1 base, with 7 bases separating them. Per germline, CDR1 SGHRS and CDR2 YFSETQ. This CDR3 comprises 14 residues. This chain's CDR3 is CASSLAASQETQYF. The CDR3 DNA is TGCGCCAGCAGCTTGGCCGCCAGCCAAGAGACCCAGTACTTC.

The chain links TRBV2 to TRBJ2-3; TRBD2 aligns across 8 bases. The CDR3 is 12 amino acids. After removal of 9 bases from V and 5 bases from J, the junction contained 4 bases not matched to a gene. Germline lookup yields CDR1 SNHLY and CDR2 FYNNEI. The CDR3 coding sequence is TGTGCCAGAGGACTAGCTGTAGATACGCAGTATTTT. It specifies CARGLAVDTQYF.

The rearrangement joins TRBV29-1 to TRBJ2-2, with D perhaps matching TRBD2 (6 bases). CDR1 is SQVTM, CDR2 ANQGSEA, per germline. V lost 8 bases, J lost 3 bases, and 22 bases lay in between. This CDR3 has 16 amino acids. The CDR3 region is CSPRGLATLDTGELFF. DNA for the CDR3: TGCAGCCCCCGGGGTCTAGCGACTTTGGACACCGGGGAGCTGTTTTTT.

This clone has a handful of counts. This chain joins TRBV30 and TRBJ2-2; TRBD1 might be the D (5 bases). This CDR3 has 16 amino acids. CDR1 is GTSNPN and CDR2 is SVGIG in the germline V gene (reference sequence). V was shortened by 5 bases and J by 3 bases, with 19 bases between the two germline ends. The CDR3 bases are TGTGCCTGGGACCGGCTTGGGGCGAGTTACACCGGGGAGCTGTTTTTT. Protein product: CAWDRLGASYTGELFF.

The CDR3 DNA reads as TGTGCCTGGAGTCAACAGGGGTACGAGCAGTACTTC. Its translation is CAWSQQGYEQYF. The chain is built from TRBV30 and TRBJ2-7; TRBD1 aligns across 7 bases. The germline gives CDR1 GTSNPN, CDR2 SVGIG (reference sequence). The CDR3 loop spans 12 amino acids. V trimming: 2 bases; J trimming: 4 bases; junction bases outside the gene matches: 2.